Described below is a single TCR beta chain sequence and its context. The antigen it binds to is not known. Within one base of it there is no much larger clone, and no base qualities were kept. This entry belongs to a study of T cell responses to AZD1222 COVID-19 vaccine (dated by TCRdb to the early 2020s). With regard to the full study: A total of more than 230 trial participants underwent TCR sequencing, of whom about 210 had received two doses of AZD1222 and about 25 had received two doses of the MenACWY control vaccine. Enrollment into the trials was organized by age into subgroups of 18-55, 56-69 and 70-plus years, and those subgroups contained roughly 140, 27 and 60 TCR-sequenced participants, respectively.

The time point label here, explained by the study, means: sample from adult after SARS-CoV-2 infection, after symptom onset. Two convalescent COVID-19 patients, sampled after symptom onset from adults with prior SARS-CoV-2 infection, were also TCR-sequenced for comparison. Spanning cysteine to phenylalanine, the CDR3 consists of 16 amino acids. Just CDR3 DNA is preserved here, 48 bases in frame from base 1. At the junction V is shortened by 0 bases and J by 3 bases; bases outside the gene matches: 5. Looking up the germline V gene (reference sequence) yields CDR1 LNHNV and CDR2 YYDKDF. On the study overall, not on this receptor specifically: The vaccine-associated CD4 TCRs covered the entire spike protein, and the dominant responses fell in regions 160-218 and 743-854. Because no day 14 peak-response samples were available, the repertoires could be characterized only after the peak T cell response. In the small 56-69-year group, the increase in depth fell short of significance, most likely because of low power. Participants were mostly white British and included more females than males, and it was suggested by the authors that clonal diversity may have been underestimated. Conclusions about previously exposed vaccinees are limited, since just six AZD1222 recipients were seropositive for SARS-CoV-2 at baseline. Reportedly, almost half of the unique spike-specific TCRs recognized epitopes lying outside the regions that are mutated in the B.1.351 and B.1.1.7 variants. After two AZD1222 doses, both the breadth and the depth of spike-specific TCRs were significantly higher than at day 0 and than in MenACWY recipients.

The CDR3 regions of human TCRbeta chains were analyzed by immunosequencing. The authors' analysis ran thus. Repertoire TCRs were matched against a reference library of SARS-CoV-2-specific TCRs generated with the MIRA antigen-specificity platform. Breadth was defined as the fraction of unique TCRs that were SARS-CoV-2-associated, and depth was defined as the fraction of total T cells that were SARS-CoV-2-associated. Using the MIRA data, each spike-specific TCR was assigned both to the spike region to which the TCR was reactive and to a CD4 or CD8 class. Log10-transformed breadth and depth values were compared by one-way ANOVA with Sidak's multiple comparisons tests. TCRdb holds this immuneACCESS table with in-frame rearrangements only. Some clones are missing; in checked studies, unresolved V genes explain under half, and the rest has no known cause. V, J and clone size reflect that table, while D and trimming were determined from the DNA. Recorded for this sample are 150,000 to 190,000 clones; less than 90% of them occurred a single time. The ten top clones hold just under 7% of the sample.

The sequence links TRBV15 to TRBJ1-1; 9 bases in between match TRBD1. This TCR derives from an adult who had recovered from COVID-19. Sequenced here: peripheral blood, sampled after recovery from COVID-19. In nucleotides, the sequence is TGTGCCACCAGCAGAGACTGGGACAGGGACCACACTGAAGCTTTCTTT. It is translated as CATSRDWDRDHTEAFF.